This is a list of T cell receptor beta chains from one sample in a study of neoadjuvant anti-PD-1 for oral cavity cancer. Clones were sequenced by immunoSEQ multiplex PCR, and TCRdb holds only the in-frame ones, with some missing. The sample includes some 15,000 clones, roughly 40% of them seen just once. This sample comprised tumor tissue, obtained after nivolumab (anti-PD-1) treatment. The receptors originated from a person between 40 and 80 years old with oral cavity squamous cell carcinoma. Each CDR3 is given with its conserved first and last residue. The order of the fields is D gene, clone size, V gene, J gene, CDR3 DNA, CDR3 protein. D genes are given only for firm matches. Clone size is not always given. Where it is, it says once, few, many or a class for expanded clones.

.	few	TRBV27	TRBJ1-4	TGTGCCAGCAGCCCTCCGCCAGTCCCCAATCAAAAACTGTTTTTT	CASSPPPVPNQKLFF
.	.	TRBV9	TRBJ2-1	TGTGCCAGCAGCCGGACCCAAAGCTCCTACAATGAGCAGTTCTTC	CASSRTQSSYNEQFF
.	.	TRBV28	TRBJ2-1	TGTGCCAGCAGTAAGACAGACTACAATGAGCAGTTCTTC	CASSKTDYNEQFF
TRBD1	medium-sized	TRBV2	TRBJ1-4	TGTGCCAGCGGCCGGGAACAGGGGGGTGAAAAACTGTTTTTT	CASGREQGGEKLFF
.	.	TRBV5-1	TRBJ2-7	TGTGCCAGCAGCTTGGCCCTCTCGAACTACGAGCAGTACTTC	CASSLALSNYEQYF
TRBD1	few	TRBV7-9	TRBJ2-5	TGTGCCAGCAGCTTATCCCCGGGACAGGGAGAAGAGACCCAGTACTTC	CASSLSPGQGEETQYF
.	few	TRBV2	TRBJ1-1	TGTGCCAGCAGTAAATCAGTCCGTGGGGACACTGAAGCTTTCTTT	CASSKSVRGDTEAFF
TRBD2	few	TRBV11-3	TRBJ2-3	TGTGCCAGCAGCTTAGTAGCGGGGGCAGATACGCAGTATTTT	CASSLVAGADTQYF
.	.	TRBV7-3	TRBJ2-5	TGTGCCAGCAGCTTAACTAGCGGACCGCAAGAGACCCAGTACTTC	CASSLTSGPQETQYF
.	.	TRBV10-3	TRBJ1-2	TGTGCCACCCATAAGGGAAGAACGGGTGGCTACACCTTC	CATHKGRTGGYTF
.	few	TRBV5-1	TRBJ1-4	TGCGCCAGCAGTCTGGGGGCGCCTGGGGAAAAACTGTTTTTT	CASSLGAPGEKLFF
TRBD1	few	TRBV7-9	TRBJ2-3	TGTGCCAGCAGCCCCCAGGGACAGACTAGCACAGATACGCAGTATTTT	CASSPQGQTSTDTQYF
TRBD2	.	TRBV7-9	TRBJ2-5	TGTGCCAGCAGCTCGGCCGAGCGGGGGGGCCGCGAGACCCAGTACTTC	CASSSAERGGRETQYF
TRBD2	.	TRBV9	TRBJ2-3	TGTGCCAGCAGCGTAGGGCGGGGGGAACTAAATACGCAGTATTTT	CASSVGRGELNTQYF
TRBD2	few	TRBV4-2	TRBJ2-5	TGTGCCAGCAGCCAAGATCGGGGGGGCCAAGAGACCCAGTACTTC	CASSQDRGGQETQYF
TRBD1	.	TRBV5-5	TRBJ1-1	TGTGCCAGCAGTTCCACAGGGGGCACTGAAGCTTTCTTT	CASSSTGGTEAFF